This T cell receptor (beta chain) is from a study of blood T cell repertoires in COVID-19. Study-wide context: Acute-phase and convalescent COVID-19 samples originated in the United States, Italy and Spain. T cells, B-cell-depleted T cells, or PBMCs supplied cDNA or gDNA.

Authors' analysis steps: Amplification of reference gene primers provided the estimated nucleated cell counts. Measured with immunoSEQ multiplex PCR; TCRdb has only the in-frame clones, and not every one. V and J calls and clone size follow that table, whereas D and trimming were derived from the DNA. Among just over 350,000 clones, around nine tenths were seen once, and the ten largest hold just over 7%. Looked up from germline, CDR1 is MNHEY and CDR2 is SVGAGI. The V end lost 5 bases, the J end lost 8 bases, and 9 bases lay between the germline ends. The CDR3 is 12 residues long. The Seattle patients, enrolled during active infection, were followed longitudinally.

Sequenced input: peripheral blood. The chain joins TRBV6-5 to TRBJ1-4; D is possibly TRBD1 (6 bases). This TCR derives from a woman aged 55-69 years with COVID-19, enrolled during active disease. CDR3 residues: CASSPGTEKLFF. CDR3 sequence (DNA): TGTGCCAGCAGTCCCGGGACAGAAAAACTGTTTTTT.